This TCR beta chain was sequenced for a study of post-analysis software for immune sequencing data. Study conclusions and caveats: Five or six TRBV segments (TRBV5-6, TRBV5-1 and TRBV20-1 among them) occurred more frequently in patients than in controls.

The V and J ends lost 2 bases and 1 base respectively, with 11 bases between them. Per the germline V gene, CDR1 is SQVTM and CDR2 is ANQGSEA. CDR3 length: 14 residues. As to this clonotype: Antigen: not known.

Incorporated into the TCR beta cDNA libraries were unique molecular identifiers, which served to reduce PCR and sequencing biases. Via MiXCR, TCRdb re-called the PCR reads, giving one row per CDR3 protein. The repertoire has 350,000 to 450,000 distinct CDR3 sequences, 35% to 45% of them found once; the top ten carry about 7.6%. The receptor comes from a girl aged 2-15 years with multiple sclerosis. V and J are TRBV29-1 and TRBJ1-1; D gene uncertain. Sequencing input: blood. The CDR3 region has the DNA TGCAGCGTTGAACCACTGACCAAGAACACTGAAGCTTTCTTT. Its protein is CSVEPLTKNTEAFF.